This T cell receptor beta chain is from a study of blood T cells in healthy people across ages. For the second PCR, which ran for about 7 to 11 cycles, a sample-barcoded 5' primer and a J-beta primer mix were used. TCRdb redid the calling of the 5' RACE reads with MiXCR, one entry per CDR3 protein. This sample has approximately 680,000 distinct CDR3 sequences, with about 34% found just once. Looked up from germline, CDR1 is SQVTM and CDR2 is ANQGSEA. CDR3 length: 14 residues. The TCR comes from a woman at least 80 years old in good health. Sequencing was carried out using blood. V usage is TRBV29-1 and J usage is TRBJ2-4, with 9 positions matching TRBD1. The J call may be faulty, since TRBJ2-5 better matches the DNA end. CDR3 residues: CSVEDPDRGETQYF. The CDR3 bases are TGCAGCGTTGAAGATCCGGACAGGGGAGAGACCCAGTACTTC.